This TCR beta chain was sequenced during a study of a mutant IDH1 vaccine in newly diagnosed glioma. Study details: Eight vaccinations went to patients in weeks 1, 3, 5, 7, 11, 15, 19, 23. The sex distribution of treated patients was 62.5% male and 37.5% female, with a mean age of around 40 years. The start of vaccination came 4-6 weeks after radiotherapy alone, or with temozolomide cycles.

The time point was: week 11, during vaccination. It was 300 ug of mutant IDH1 20-mer peptide that made up each vaccine dose, given with topical imiquimod. About this clone: Its antigen is unknown.

This CDR3 region has 13 residues. The V gene end was trimmed by 4 bases and the J gene end by 7 bases; junction bases not matched to a gene: 5. Germline V gene data show CDR1 as SGDLS and CDR2 as YYNGEE. Data came from immunoSEQ multiplex PCR; TCRdb stores just in-frame clones and leaves some out. Of about 67,000 clones in the sample, approximately 91% were seen once. The sequencing here drew on PBMCs, taken from a glioma patient whose treatment included an IDH1 peptide vaccine. This clonotype originated in a man in his forties with glioma. The chain employs TRBV9 and TRBJ2-5; TRBD1 matches 9 bases. This CDR3 reads CASSSRQGGTQYF. CDR3 DNA: TGTGCCAGCAGCTCCCGACAGGGGGGGACCCAGTACTTC.